The 21 T cell receptor beta chains below all came from one sample that was sequenced in a study of regulatory T cells in long-lasting Graves disease. This sample's time point: newly diagnosed GD, antithyroid drugs for less than 3 months. From RNA extracted from PBMCs, the TCR library was made. Arm-PCR with iRepertoire HTBI primers amplified the CDR3 regions for these TCR beta libraries. TCRdb redid the calling of the multiplex PCR reads with MiXCR, one entry per CDR3 protein. The table includes fewer than 650,000 distinct CDR3 sequences, about 16% detected once. The same sample was also used in a study of T cells in Graves' hyperthyroidism and ophthalmopathy.

Specimen: peripheral blood mononuclear cells (PBMCs), collected at new diagnosis, from a patient treated with antithyroid drugs. The source of these receptors is a woman in her thirties with Graves disease.

This clonotype was seen only a few times. The chain couples TRBV10-3 to TRBJ2-1, with 8 bases that match TRBD2. Germline CDR1 reads ENHRY; CDR2 reads SYGVKD. This CDR3 spans 16 amino acids. The V and J ends lost 4 bases and 7 bases, in that order; junction bases with no gene match: 12. CDR3 residues: CAISGPTSGGRNEQFF. DNA of the CDR3: TGTGCCATCAGTGGGCCAACTAGCGGAGGGAGGAATGAGCAGTTCTTC.

This clonotype was seen only a few times. V is TRBV7-9 and J is TRBJ1-5; D uncertain. The V gene's germline CDR1 is SEHNR and CDR2 FQNEAQ (reference sequence). V gave up 6 bases and J gave up 5 bases, with 11 bases separating them. CDR3 length equals 13 residues. For the CDR3, the DNA is TGTGCCAGCAGTAGTTCGGATGATCAGCCCCAGCATTTT. Translating it yields CASSSSDDQPQHF.

This clonotype was seen only a few times. The chain joins TRBV30 to TRBJ1-2, with a possible D match to TRBD1 (5 bases). CDR1 GTSNPN and CDR2 SVGIG come from the germline V gene (reference sequence). The CDR3 contains 15 residues. Trimming removed 1 base from V and 2 bases from J, with 14 bases in between. Here the CDR3 DNA reads TGTGCCTGGAGTGATGTGGCAGGGATAAACTATGGCTACACCTTC. Its translation is CAWSDVAGINYGYTF.

The chain has TRBV28 and TRBJ1-1; D possibly corresponds to TRBD1 (6 bases). CDR1 and CDR2 (germline): MDHEN, SYDVKM. Trimming removed 10 bases at V and 4 bases at J, with 22 bases between. The CDR3 loop spans 15 amino acids. The CDR3 DNA reads as TGTGCCACCCAGTCGTGGGGGCTAAGTAGCACTGAAGCTTTCTTT. It is translated as CATQSWGLSSTEAFF.

This clonotype was seen ten or more times. This rearrangement joins TRBV6-2 or TRBV6-3 to TRBJ2-3, with TRBD1 matching over 9 bases. V was clipped by 4 bases and J by 4 bases; unmatched bases: 6. The CDR3 length is 15 residues. CDR1 is MNHEY and CDR2 is SVGEGT in the germline V gene. Here the CDR3 DNA reads TGTGCCAGCAGTTTACAGGGGGCAATGGCAGATACGCAGTATTTT. Translated, it gives CASSLQGAMADTQYF.

Remarks on this clonotype: A much larger clone sits a single nucleotide away, making a read error possible. The DNA of the CDR3 is TGTGCCAGCAGTCCCCCAGGGGGCGTAAGGGAGACCCAGTTCTTC. Translation: CASSPPGGVRETQFF. The chain links TRBV12-3 or TRBV12-4 to TRBJ2-1; 8 positions agree with TRBD1. V lost 5 bases and J lost 13; bases outside the gene matches: 16. The CDR3 runs 15 residues.

This clonotype showed up just a few times. The chain recombines TRBV19 with TRBJ2-3, with a possible D match to TRBD2 (5 bases). The CDR3 runs 14 residues. Trimming took off 4 bases at V and 5 bases at J, with 13 bases between the two ends. CDR1 and CDR2 (germline): LNHDA, SQIVND (reference sequence). The CDR3 reads CASSTLPRGDTQYF. DNA for the CDR3: TGTGCCAGTAGTACACTCCCACGGGGAGATACGCAGTATTTT.

This clonotype was picked up a small number of times. CDR3 DNA sequence: TGTGCCAGCAGCCTCACAGGGGACACCATATATTTT. Amino acids: CASSLTGDTIYF. The chain is built from TRBV7-9 and TRBJ1-3; 7 positions agree with TRBD1. The CDR3 is 12 residues long. The trim removed 5 bases at V and 8 bases at J, leaving 3 bases unmatched. CDR1 and CDR2 (germline): SEHNR, FQNEAQ (reference sequence).

This clonotype was recorded once. This chain connects TRBV4-1 to TRBJ1-1, with TRBD1 as a possible D gene (6 bases). Trimming cost V 1 base and J 1 base, with 22 bases left between them. The CDR3 has 19 amino acids. Germline V gene lookup returns CDR1 MGHRA and CDR2 YSYEKL. CDR3 sequence: CASSQGQASGWISNTEAFF. In DNA, the CDR3 is TGCGCCAGCAGCCAAGGACAGGCCTCGGGTTGGATTTCGAACACTGAAGCTTTCTTT.

This clonotype was counted at least ten times. The chain carries TRBV27 and TRBJ2-2; the D is unclear. V gave up 8 bases and J gave up 8 bases, with 9 bases separating them. Germline assignment: CDR1 MNHEY and CDR2 SMNVEV (reference sequence). The length of the CDR3 is 11 residues. In DNA form, the CDR3 reads TGTGCCAGCGGACGACGGGGGGAGCTGTTTTTT. Translation gives CASGRRGELFF.

This clonotype appeared many times. This chain uses TRBV12-3 or TRBV12-4 with TRBJ2-1; 7 bases are a match to TRBD2. V was clipped by 9 bases and J by 2 bases; unmatched bases: 13. This CDR3 comprises 16 residues. CDR3 loop: CASFNRVAGTYNEQFF. CDR3 sequence (DNA): TGTGCCAGTTTCAATAGGGTAGCGGGCACCTACAATGAGCAGTTCTTC.

The chain links TRBV18 to TRBJ1-1, with D maybe TRBD1 (6 bases). Trimming removed 3 bases at V and 9 bases at J, with 17 bases between. Germline V gene lookup returns CDR1 KGHSH and CDR2 LQKENI. There are 14 residues in the CDR3. CDR3 nucleotide sequence: TGTGCCAGCTCACCTAGCACAGGGTTACGAAAAGCTTTCTTT. It is translated as CASSPSTGLRKAFF.

In this sample, this clonotype turned up many times. CDR3 DNA sequence: TGTGCCAGCAGAAACTCAGGGAAAGAGACCCAGTACTTC. Translation gives CASRNSGKETQYF. The chain uses TRBV6-1 and TRBJ2-5, with TRBD1 as a possible D gene (5 bases). V was shortened by 6 bases and J by 3 bases, with 11 bases between the two germline ends. In germline, CDR1 is MNHNS, CDR2 SASEGT. The CDR3 has 13 residues.

In this sample, this clonotype turned up many times. The genes are TRBV6-1 and TRBJ1-2, with TRBD1 matching 10 bases. The germline V gene has CDR1 MNHNS and CDR2 SASEGT. V lost 6 bases, J lost 8 bases, and 12 bases stayed unmatched. This CDR3 is 15 amino acids long. The DNA for the CDR3 is TGTGCCAGCAGCTGGGGGGGGACAGGGGCAGAAGGCTACACCTTC. Translating it yields CASSWGGTGAEGYTF.

This clonotype was recorded many times. The chain joins TRBV20-1 to TRBJ2-1; 10 bases fit TRBD1. The CDR3 spans 15 residues. Trimming took 1 base from V and 7 from J; bases not matched to a gene: 7. CDR1 and CDR2 (germline): DFQATT, SNEGSKA (reference sequence). In nucleotides, the CDR3 is TGCAGTGCTAGAGGGTTGACAGGGGGCGGAAATGAGCAGTTCTTC. Its protein is CSARGLTGGGNEQFF.

This clonotype appeared many times. This chain links TRBV6-2 or TRBV6-3 with TRBJ2-1; D gene ambiguous. V shed 6 bases and J shed 7 bases, with 16 bases lying between them. Germline V gene lookup returns CDR1 MNHEY and CDR2 SVGEGT. The length of the CDR3 is 14 residues. CDR3 amino acids: CASRRSWSENEQFF. The CDR3 coding sequence is TGTGCCAGCAGGAGGAGTTGGTCGGAGAATGAGCAGTTCTTC.

The chain links TRBV11-3 to TRBJ2-1; no definite D call. The CDR3 extends over 17 amino acids. V lost 2 bases, J lost 0 bases, and 14 bases lay in between. The germline V gene has CDR1 SGHNT and CDR2 YENEEA. This CDR3 is CASSLWGGPSSYNEQFF. The CDR3 DNA sequence: TGTGCCAGCAGCTTATGGGGTGGACCGAGCTCCTACAATGAGCAGTTCTTC.

This clonotype has ten or more counts. The gene calls are TRBV12-3 or TRBV12-4 and TRBJ2-1; 8 bases are a match to TRBD2. There are 15 residues in the CDR3. The V segment lost 6 bases and the J segment 1 base; nucleotides outside the gene matches: 5. The DNA of the CDR3 is TGTGCCAGCAGCCTCCGGGGGGGTTCCTACAATGAGCAGTTCTTC. This translates into CASSLRGGSYNEQFF.

A few counts support this clonotype. J is TRBJ2-7 and V is TRBV4-1, with D perhaps matching TRBD2 (6 bases). Per the germline V gene, CDR1 is MGHRA and CDR2 is YSYEKL. V lost 3 bases, J lost 0 bases, and 12 bases lay in between. The CDR3 sequence is 15 residues long. The CDR3 spells CASSHGLQSSYEQYF. CDR3 DNA sequence: TGCGCCAGCAGCCATGGACTACAGAGCTCCTACGAGCAGTACTTC.

In the case of this clonotype: The junction and the germline gene differ at one end; a read error may be behind it. V usage is TRBV13 and J usage is TRBJ2-1; TRBD2 matches at 9 bases. Germline CDR1 is PRHDT and CDR2 is FYEKMQ (reference sequence). This CDR3 is built from 14 residues. Written as DNA, the CDR3 is TGTGCCAGCAGCTTAGCCGGGACTAGCAATGTGCAGTTCTTC. Residues: CASSLAGTSNVQFF.

This chain joins TRBV20-1 and TRBJ2-5; a weak D match, TRBD2 (6 bases). There are 14 residues in the CDR3. Germline V gene lookup returns CDR1 DFQATT and CDR2 SNEGSKA (reference sequence). V lost 0 bases and J 3 bases, leaving 11 bases between the germline ends. The CDR3 DNA sequence: TGCAGTGCTAGAGATTGGGGCGGGGAAGAGACCCAGTACTTC. It translates to CSARDWGGEETQYF.